This TCR beta chain was sequenced for a study of blood T cell repertoires in COVID-19. Study-level background: The origin of the acute and convalescent COVID-19 samples was the United States, Italy and Spain. T cells, B-cell-depleted T cells, or PBMCs supplied cDNA or gDNA.

Per the study methods: Scientists estimated how many nucleated cells there were by amplifying reference gene primers. Data came from immunoSEQ multiplex PCR; TCRdb stores just in-frame clones and leaves some out. V and J calls and clone size are copied from that table; D and trimming were computed from the DNA. This table has around 210,000 clones, around 80% appearing once. In its sample, this clone was seen a few times. Looked up from germline, CDR1 is MNHEY and CDR2 is SVGAGI. Germline trimming cut 8 bases from V and 4 bases from J; bases unmatched to any gene: 5. This CDR3 region has 14 residues. The source of this sequence is an older woman with acute or convalescent COVID-19. The sequencing input was peripheral blood. The chain joins TRBV6-5 to TRBJ2-2; TRBD2 aligns across 9 bases. In DNA form, the CDR3 reads TGTGCCAGCTGGCCAGCGGGAGGCACCGGGGAGCTGTTTTTT. Amino acids: CASWPAGGTGELFF.